These 14 T cell receptor beta chains were all obtained from the same sample, sequenced in a study of blood T cell repertoires in COVID-19. Only in-frame clones appear in the TCRdb table, and some are missing; sequencing was by immunoSEQ multiplex PCR. Of 150,000 to 200,000 clones detected, more than 70% appear once; the ten largest clones hold less than 15%. Sequenced: peripheral blood. The receptors shown here come from a man between 18 and 29 years old with active or convalescent COVID-19.

This clone was seen a single time. V gene TRBV6-6 combines with J gene TRBJ2-1; a weak D match, TRBD1 (6 bases). Trimming took 5 bases from V and 6 from J, leaving 17 bases between them. Looked up from germline, CDR1 is MNHNY and CDR2 is SVGAGI (reference sequence). This CDR3 is 15 amino acids long. The CDR3 spells CASSGTGSLGNEQFF. The CDR3 coding sequence is TGTGCCAGCAGTGGAACAGGGAGTTTAGGCAATGAGCAGTTCTTC.

The rearrangement links TRBV6-5 to TRBJ2-3, with D perhaps TRBD1 (6 bases). CDR1 and CDR2 from the germline V gene are MNHEY and SVGAGI. The CDR3 totals 15 residues. The V end was cut by 4 bases, the J end by 5 bases, with 16 bases between. In nucleotides, the CDR3 is TGTGCCAGCAGTTTCTTAGAACAGGGCGGAGATACGCAGTATTTT. Translated: CASSFLEQGGDTQYF.

This chain links TRBV7-9 with TRBJ1-5; weak D call: TRBD1 (6 bases). V gave up 6 bases and J gave up 0 bases, with 12 bases separating them. Germline CDR1 is SEHNR and CDR2 is FQNEAQ (reference sequence). The CDR3 covers 15 residues. CDR3 bases: TGTGCCAGCAGTTCCGGGACACATAGCAATCAGCCCCAGCATTTT. Translation: CASSSGTHSNQPQHF.

J is TRBJ1-5 and V is TRBV7-8; D possibly corresponds to TRBD1 (5 bases). The V end was cut by 1 base, the J end by 4 bases, with 17 bases between. The CDR3 spans 17 residues. In germline, CDR1 is SGHVS, CDR2 FQNEAQ. CDR3 nucleotide sequence: TGTGCCAGCAGCTTAGAAAGGACCGGGAGGGGTAATCAGCCCCAGCATTTT. Protein product: CASSLERTGRGNQPQHF.

The chain couples TRBV6-5 to TRBJ1-1; unclear D gene. The CDR3 is 14 residues long. V was trimmed by 6 bases and J by 0 bases, leaving 11 bases between them. Germline V gives CDR1 MNHEY, CDR2 SVGAGI. The CDR3 is CASSLTPLNTEAFF. Written as DNA, the CDR3 is TGTGCCAGCAGCCTTACACCGTTGAACACTGAAGCTTTCTTT.

This sequence joins TRBV15 and TRBJ2-1, with 14 bases matching TRBD2. Germline V CDR1 and CDR2: LNHNV, YYDKDF (reference sequence). The CDR3 totals 15 residues. Trimming removed 3 bases from V and 6 bases from J; junction bases left unmatched: 1. The CDR3 DNA is TGTGCCACCAGCAGGACTAGCGGGGGGGCCAATGAGCAGTTCTTC. Encoded protein: CATSRTSGGANEQFF.

This chain uses TRBV3-1 (or the pseudogene TRBV3-2) with TRBJ2-3; D possibly corresponds to TRBD2 (6 bases). In germline, CDR1 is LGHDT, CDR2 YNNKEL (reference sequence). V was shortened by 2 bases and J by 8 bases, with 11 bases between the two germline ends. The CDR3 contains 13 residues. CDR3 sequence (DNA): TGTGCCAGCAGCCAACTAACAGCGGGTACGCAGTATTTT. Translated: CASSQLTAGTQYF.

V usage is TRBV29-1 and J usage is TRBJ1-2, with D possibly being TRBD1 (5 bases). Germline values: CDR1 SQVTM, CDR2 ANQGSEA. This CDR3 contains 15 residues. The V gene lost 0 bases and the J gene lost 0 bases, with 11 bases spanning the gap. CDR3: CSVEETGLANYGYTF. For the CDR3, the DNA is TGCAGCGTTGAAGAAACAGGTCTAGCTAACTATGGCTACACCTTC.

This clone was seen a few times. The V and J genes are TRBV7-9 and TRBJ2-7; 7 nucleotides match TRBD1. CDR3 length: 11 amino acids. Trimming took 5 bases from V and 7 from J; bases not matched to a gene: 2. Looked up from germline, CDR1 is SEHNR and CDR2 is FQNEAQ (reference sequence). The CDR3 loop is CASSLGQEQYF. As DNA, the CDR3 is TGTGCCAGCAGCCTGGGACAGGAGCAGTACTTC.

V usage is TRBV7-2 and J usage is TRBJ1-3; D ambiguous. This CDR3 region has 16 residues. The germline gives CDR1 SGHTA, CDR2 FQGNSA. V lost 5 bases and J lost 3, with 17 bases in between. CDR3 coding DNA: TGTGCCAGCAGCCACCCCTCGGGTGTTGGTGGAAACACCATATATTTT. Residues: CASSHPSGVGGNTIYF.

This clone was seen more than once but under ten times. This rearrangement joins TRBV3-1 (or the pseudogene TRBV3-2) to TRBJ1-2; D possibly corresponds to TRBD1 (5 bases). V lost 1 base and J 4 bases, leaving 10 bases between the germline ends. The CDR3 length is 14 residues. Germline-derived CDR1 and CDR2 are LGHDT and YNNKEL (reference sequence). CDR3 sequence reads: CASSQAVGLYGYTF. CDR3 DNA sequence: TGTGCCAGCAGCCAAGCGGTGGGGCTCTATGGCTACACCTTC.

V and J are TRBV6-5 and TRBJ2-7, with 11 bases aligning to TRBD2. Looked up from germline, CDR1 is MNHEY and CDR2 is SVGAGI. Trimming removed 5 bases from V and 5 bases from J; junction bases left unmatched: 8. The CDR3 extends over 15 amino acids. CDR3: CASSKLAGAIHEQYF. CDR3 DNA: TGTGCCAGCAGTAAACTAGCGGGAGCTATCCACGAGCAGTACTTC.

The chain is built from TRBV27 and TRBJ1-2, with D uncertain. Germline V gene lookup returns CDR1 MNHEY and CDR2 SMNVEV (reference sequence). This CDR3 is built from 15 residues. V was shortened by 0 bases and J by 4 bases, with 12 bases between the two germline ends. The CDR3 DNA follows: TGTGCCAGCAGTTTATCGAGTCGGTATTTCTATGGCTACACCTTC. Residues: CASSLSSRYFYGYTF.

This chain links TRBV4-2 with TRBJ2-3; 9 bases are a match to TRBD2. The CDR3 spans 16 residues. In germline, CDR1 is LGHNA, CDR2 YNFKEQ. V shed 0 bases, J shed 1 base, and the junction held 2 bases outside the gene matches. The CDR3 reads CASSQERGGRTDTQYF. The CDR3 nucleotides are TGTGCCAGCAGCCAAGAGCGGGGGGGCCGCACAGATACGCAGTATTTT.